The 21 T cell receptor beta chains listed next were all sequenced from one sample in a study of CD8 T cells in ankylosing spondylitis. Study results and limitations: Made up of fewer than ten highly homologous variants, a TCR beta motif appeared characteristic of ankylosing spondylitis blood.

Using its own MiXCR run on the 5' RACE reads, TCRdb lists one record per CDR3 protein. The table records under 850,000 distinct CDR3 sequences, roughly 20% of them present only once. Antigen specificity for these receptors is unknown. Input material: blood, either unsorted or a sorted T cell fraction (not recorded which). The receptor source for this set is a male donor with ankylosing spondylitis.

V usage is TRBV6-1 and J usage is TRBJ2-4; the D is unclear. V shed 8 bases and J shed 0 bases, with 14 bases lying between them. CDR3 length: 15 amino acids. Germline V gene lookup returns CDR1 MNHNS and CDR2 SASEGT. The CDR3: CASRVTPAAKNIQYF. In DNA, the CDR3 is TGTGCCAGCCGGGTAACACCCGCAGCCAAAAACATTCAGTACTTC.

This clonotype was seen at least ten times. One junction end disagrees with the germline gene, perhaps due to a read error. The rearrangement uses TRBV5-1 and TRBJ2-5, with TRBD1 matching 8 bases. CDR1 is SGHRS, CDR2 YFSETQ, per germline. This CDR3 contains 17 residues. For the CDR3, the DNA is TGCGCCAGCAGCTTAGGAGGCCGGGACAGGCTCCAACAGACCCAGTACTTC. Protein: CASSLGGRDRLQQTQYF.

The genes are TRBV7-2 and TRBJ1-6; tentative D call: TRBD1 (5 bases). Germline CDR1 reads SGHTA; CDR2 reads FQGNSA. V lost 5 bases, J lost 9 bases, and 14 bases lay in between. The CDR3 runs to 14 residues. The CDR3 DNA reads TGTGCCAGCAGCCAAGTTGAGGGGAGTTCACCCCTCCACTTT. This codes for CASSQVEGSSPLHF.

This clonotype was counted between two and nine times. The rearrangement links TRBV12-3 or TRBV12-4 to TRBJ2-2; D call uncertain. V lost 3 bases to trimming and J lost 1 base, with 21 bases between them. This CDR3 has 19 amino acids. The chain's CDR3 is CASSFITDSQDLNTGELFF. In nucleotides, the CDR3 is TGTGCCAGCAGTTTTATAACGGATAGTCAAGATTTGAACACCGGGGAGCTGTTTTTT.

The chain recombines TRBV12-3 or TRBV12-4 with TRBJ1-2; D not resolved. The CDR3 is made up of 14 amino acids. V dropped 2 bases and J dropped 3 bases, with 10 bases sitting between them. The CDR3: CASSLSGVDYGYTF. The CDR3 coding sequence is TGTGCCAGCAGTTTATCGGGCGTCGACTATGGCTACACCTTC.

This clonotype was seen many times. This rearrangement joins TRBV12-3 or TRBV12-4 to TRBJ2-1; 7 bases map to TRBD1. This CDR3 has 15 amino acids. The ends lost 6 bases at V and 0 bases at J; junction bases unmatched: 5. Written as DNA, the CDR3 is TGTGCCAGCAGACAGGGGCTAAGCTCCTACAATGAGCAGTTCTTC. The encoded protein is CASRQGLSSYNEQFF.

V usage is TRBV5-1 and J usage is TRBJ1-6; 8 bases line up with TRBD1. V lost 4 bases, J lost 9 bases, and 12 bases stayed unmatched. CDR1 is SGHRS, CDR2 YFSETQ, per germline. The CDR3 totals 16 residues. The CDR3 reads CASSAGQGGRGSPLHF. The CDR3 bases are TGCGCCAGCAGCGCCGGACAGGGCGGGAGGGGTTCACCCCTCCACTTT.

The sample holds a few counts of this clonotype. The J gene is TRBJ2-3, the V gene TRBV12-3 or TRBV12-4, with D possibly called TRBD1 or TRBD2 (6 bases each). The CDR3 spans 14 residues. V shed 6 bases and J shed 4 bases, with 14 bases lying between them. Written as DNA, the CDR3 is TGTGCCAGCAGGGTGGGGGGCGCTTCAGATACGCAGTATTTT. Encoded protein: CASRVGGASDTQYF.

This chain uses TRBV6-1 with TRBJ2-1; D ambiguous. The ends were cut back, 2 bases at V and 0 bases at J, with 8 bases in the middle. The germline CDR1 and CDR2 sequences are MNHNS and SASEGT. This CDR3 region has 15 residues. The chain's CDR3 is CASSEYRVSYNEQFF. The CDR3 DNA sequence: TGTGCCAGCAGTGAATATAGAGTCTCCTACAATGAGCAGTTCTTC.

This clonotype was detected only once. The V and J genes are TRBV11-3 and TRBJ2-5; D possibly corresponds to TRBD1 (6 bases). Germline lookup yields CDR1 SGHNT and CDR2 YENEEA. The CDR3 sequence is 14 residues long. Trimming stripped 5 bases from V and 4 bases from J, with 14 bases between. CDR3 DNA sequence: TGTGCCAGCAGCACTTACAGGGTGGCAGAGACCCAGTACTTC. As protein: CASSTYRVAETQYF. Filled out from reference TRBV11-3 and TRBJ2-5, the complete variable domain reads EAGVVQSPRYKIIEKKQPVAFWCNPISGHNTLYWYLQNLGQGPELLIRYENEEAVDDSQLPKDRFSAERLKGVDSTLKIQPAELGDSAVYLCASSTYRVAETQYFGPGTRLLVL.

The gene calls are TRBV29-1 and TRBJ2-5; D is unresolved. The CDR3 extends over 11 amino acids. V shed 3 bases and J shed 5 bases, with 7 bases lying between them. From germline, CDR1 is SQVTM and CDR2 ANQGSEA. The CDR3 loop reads CSVDSRETQYF. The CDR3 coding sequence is TGCAGCGTTGACAGCCGCGAGACCCAGTACTTC. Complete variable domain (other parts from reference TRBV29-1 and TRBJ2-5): SAVISQKPSRDICQRGTSLTIQCQVDSQVTMMFWYRQQPGQSLTLIATANQGSEATYESGFVIDKFPISRPNLTFSTLTVSNMSPEDSSIYLCSVDSRETQYFGPGTRLLVL.

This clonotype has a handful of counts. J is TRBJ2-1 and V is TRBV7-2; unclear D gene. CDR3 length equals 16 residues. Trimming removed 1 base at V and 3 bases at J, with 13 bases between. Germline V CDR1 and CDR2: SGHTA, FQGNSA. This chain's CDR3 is CASSLVWAENYNEQFF. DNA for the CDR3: TGTGCCAGCAGCTTAGTTTGGGCGGAGAACTACAATGAGCAGTTCTTC. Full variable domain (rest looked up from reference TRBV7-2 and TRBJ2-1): GAGVSQSPSNKVTEKGKDVELRCDPISGHTALYWYRQSLGQGLEFLIYFQGNSAPDKSGLPSDRFSAERTGGSVSTLTIQRTQQEDSAVYLCASSLVWAENYNEQFFGPGTRLTVL.

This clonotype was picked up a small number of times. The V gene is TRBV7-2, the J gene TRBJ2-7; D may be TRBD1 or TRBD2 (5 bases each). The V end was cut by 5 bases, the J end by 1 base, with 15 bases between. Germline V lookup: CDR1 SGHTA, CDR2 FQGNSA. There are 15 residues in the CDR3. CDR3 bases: TGTGCCAGCAGCACCTCCGGGACCATTTCCTACGAGCAGTACTTC. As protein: CASSTSGTISYEQYF. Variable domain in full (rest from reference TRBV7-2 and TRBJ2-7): GAGVSQSPSNKVTEKGKDVELRCDPISGHTALYWYRQSLGQGLEFLIYFQGNSAPDKSGLPSDRFSAERTGGSVSTLTIQRTQQEDSAVYLCASSTSGTISYEQYFGPGTRLTVT.

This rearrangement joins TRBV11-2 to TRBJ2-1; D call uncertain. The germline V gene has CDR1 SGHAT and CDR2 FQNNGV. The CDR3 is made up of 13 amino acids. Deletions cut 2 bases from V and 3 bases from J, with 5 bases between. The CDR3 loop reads CASSLYLYNEQFF. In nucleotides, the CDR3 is TGTGCCAGCAGCTTATATCTCTACAATGAGCAGTTCTTC.

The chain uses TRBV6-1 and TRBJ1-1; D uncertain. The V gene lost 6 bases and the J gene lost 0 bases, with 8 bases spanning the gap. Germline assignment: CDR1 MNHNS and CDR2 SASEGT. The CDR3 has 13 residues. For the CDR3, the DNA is TGTGCCAGCAGACAGAAAATGAACACTGAAGCTTTCTTT. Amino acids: CASRQKMNTEAFF.

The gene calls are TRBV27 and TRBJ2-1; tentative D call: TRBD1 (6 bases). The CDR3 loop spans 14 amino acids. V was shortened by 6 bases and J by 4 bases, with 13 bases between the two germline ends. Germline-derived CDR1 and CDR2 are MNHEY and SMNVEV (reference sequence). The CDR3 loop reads CASSQRDNYNEQFF. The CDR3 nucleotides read TGTGCCAGCAGCCAACGGGACAATTACAATGAGCAGTTCTTC.

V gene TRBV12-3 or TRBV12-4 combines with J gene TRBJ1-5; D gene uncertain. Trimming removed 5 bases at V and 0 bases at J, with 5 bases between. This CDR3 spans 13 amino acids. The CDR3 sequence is CASSTNSNQPQHF. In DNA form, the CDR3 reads TGTGCCAGCAGTACCAATAGCAATCAGCCCCAGCATTTT.

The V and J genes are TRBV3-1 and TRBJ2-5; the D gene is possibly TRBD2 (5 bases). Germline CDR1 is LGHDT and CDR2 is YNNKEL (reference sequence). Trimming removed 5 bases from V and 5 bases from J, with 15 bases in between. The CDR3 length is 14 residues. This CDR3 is CASSYTRAVETQYF. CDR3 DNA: TGTGCCAGCAGCTATACGCGGGCGGTGGAGACCCAGTACTTC.

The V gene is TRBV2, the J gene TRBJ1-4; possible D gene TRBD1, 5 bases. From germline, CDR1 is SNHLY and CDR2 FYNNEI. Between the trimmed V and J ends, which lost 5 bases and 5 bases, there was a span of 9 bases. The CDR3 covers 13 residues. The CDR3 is CASSSTANEKLFF. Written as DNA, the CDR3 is TGTGCCAGCAGTTCGACAGCGAATGAAAAACTGTTTTTT.

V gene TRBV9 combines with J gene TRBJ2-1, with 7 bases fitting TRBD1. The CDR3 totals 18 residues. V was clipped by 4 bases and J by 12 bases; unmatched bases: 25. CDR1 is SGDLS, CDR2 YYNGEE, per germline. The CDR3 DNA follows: TGTGCCAGCAGCCCTTTGGCGCCCGGGGACAGCGAGGCGTTGGGGCAGTTCTTC. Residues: CASSPLAPGDSEALGQFF.

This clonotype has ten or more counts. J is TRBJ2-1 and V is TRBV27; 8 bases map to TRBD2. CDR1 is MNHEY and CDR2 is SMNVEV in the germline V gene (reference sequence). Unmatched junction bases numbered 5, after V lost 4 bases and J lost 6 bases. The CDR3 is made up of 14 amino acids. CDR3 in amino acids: CASSSGLVFNEQFF. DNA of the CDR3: TGTGCCAGCAGTTCGGGACTAGTATTCAATGAGCAGTTCTTC.